This T cell receptor (beta chain) is drawn from a study of shared clonotypes between healthy human individuals. Comment on this clone: Antigen: not known.

Donors comprised healthy HIV-negative adults lacking recent acute infections or vaccinations. The ends lost 4 bases at V and 8 bases at J; junction bases unmatched: 10. Per germline, CDR1 SGHTA and CDR2 FQGNSA. This CDR3 region has 16 residues. Study-level results: It was observed that roughly 5.4% of naive CD4 clonotypes were shared across a few donors.

Only in-frame clones appear in the TCRdb table, and some are missing; sequencing was by immunoSEQ multiplex PCR. The sample consists of around 1 million clones, approximately 76% of them appearing once. This receptor was obtained from a man aged 18 to 29 in good health. The chain couples TRBV7-2 to TRBJ2-1; 11 nucleotides agree with TRBD2. The sequenced sample was memory CD4+ T cells sorted from blood. The subset here: CD45RA-negative fraction. DNA for the CDR3: TGTGCCAGCAGCTCCATAGCGGGAGGGCCCTCGCATGAGCAGTTCTTC. Amino acid sequence: CASSSIAGGPSHEQFF.